The 7 T cell receptor beta chains in this list originate from one sample, sequenced in a study of CD8+ T cells in alopecia areata. In each case, RNA was isolated and then reverse transcribed into cDNA as the sequencing template. Only in-frame clones appear in the TCRdb table, and some are missing; sequencing was by immunoSEQ multiplex PCR. Seen here are over 200,000 clones, around 66% observed once, and the top ten hold about 4.2%. Specified treatment: oral pan-JAK inhibitor, 5-10 mg twice daily. Material: CD4+ T cells sorted from blood, obtained at week 4, from a patient treated with tofacitinib. All receptors derive from a human donor with alopecia areata.

The chain couples TRBV29-1 to TRBJ2-3; D is unclear. V was pared by 7 bases and J by 2 bases, with 13 bases between. Per the germline V gene, CDR1 is SQVTM and CDR2 is ANQGSEA. The CDR3 spans 13 residues. CDR3 in DNA: TGCAGCGGAGGATTATCCTCCACAGATACGCAGTATTTT. Translated: CSGGLSSTDTQYF.

The chain links TRBV2 to TRBJ2-1; 7 nucleotides agree with TRBD1. The V segment lost 5 bases and the J segment 12 bases; nucleotides outside the gene matches: 7. The CDR3 spans 12 residues. The germline V gene has CDR1 SNHLY and CDR2 FYNNEI. The CDR3 loop is CASSWRTGSQFF. CDR3 coding DNA: TGTGCCAGCAGTTGGAGGACAGGATCGCAGTTCTTC.

The chain combines TRBV30 with TRBJ1-5; D not certain. V lost 2 bases to trimming and J lost 6 bases, with 11 bases between them. Looked up from germline, CDR1 is GTSNPN and CDR2 is SVGIG (reference sequence). CDR3 length: 13 amino acids. CDR3 DNA sequence: TGTGCCTGGAGTCCTCAGAGTCGTCAGCCCCAGCATTTT. Encoded protein: CAWSPQSRQPQHF.

This rearrangement joins TRBV9 to TRBJ2-5, with D maybe TRBD2 (5 bases). This CDR3 comprises 14 residues. V lost 0 bases to trimming and J lost 4 bases, with 10 bases between them. The germline gives CDR1 SGDLS, CDR2 YYNGEE. The CDR3 spells CASSVGLGGETQYF. The DNA for the CDR3 is TGTGCCAGCAGCGTAGGGCTAGGAGGAGAGACCCAGTACTTC.

J is TRBJ1-5 and V is TRBV10-2, with 10 nucleotides matching TRBD1. Germline V CDR1 and CDR2: WSHSY, SAAADI. This CDR3 spans 17 amino acids. The ends lost 2 bases at V and 1 base at J; junction bases unmatched: 5. In DNA, the CDR3 is TGCGCCAGCAGTGAGGGGACAGGGGTTGGCAGCAATCAGCCCCAGCATTTT. This translates into CASSEGTGVGSNQPQHF.

The chain is built from TRBV5-1 and TRBJ2-1; 7 bases line up with TRBD1. Germline loops: CDR1 SGHRS, CDR2 YFSETQ. V lost 4 bases to trimming and J lost 5 bases; unmatched junction nucleotides: 6. The CDR3 covers 14 residues. This CDR3 is CASSLWTGNNEQFF. In DNA, the CDR3 is TGCGCCAGCAGCCTGTGGACAGGTAACAATGAGCAGTTCTTC.

This chain uses TRBV6-5 with TRBJ1-1; no clear D gene. The ends were cut back, 5 bases at V and 5 bases at J, with 12 bases in the middle. This CDR3 comprises 13 residues. The V gene's germline CDR1 is MNHEY and CDR2 SVGAGI. The CDR3 sequence: CASSVGDGTEAFF. CDR3 sequence (DNA): TGTGCCAGCAGTGTCGGGGATGGGACTGAAGCTTTCTTT.